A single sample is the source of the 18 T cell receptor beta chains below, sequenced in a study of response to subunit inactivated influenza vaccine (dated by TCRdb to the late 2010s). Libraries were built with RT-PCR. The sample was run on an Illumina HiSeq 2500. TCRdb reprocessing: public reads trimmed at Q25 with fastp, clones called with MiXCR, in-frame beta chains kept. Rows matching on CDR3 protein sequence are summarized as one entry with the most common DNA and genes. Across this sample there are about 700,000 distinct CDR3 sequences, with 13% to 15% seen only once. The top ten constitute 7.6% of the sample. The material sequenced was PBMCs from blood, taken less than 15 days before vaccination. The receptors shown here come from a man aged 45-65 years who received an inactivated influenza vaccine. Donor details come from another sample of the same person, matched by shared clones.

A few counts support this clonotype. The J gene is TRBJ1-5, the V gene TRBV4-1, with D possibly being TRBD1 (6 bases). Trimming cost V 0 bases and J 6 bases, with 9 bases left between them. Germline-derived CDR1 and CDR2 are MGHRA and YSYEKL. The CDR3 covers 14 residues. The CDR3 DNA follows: TGCGCCAGCAGCCAAGAGGGGGCCGGTCAGCCCCAGCATTTT. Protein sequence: CASSQEGAGQPQHF.

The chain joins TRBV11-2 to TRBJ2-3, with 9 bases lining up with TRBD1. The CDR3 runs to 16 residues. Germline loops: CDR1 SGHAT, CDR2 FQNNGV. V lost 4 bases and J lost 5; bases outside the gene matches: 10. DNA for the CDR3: TGTGCCAGCAGCTCCTCCCCGGGACAGGGCCTAGATACGCAGTATTTT. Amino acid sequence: CASSSSPGQGLDTQYF.

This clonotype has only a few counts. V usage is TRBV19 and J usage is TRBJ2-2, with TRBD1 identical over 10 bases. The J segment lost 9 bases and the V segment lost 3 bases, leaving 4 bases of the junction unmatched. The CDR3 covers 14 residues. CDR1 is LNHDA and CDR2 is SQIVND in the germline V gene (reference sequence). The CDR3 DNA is TGTGCCAGTAGTATCGACAGGGGGCGAAGGGAGCTGTTTTTT. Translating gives CASSIDRGRRELFF.

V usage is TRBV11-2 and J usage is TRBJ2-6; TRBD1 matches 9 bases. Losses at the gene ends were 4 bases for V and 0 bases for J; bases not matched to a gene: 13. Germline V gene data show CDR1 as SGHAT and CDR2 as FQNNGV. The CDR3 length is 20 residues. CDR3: CASSSFRTGQGSSGANVLTF. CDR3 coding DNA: TGTGCCAGCAGCTCATTTCGAACGGGACAGGGAAGCTCTGGGGCCAACGTCCTGACTTTC.

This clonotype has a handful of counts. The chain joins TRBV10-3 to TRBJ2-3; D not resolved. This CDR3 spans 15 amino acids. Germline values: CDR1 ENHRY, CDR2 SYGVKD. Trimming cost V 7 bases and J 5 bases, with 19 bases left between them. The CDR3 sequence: CAITTQGSGRDTQYF. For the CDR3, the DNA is TGTGCCATCACTACCCAAGGGTCGGGCAGAGATACGCAGTATTTT.

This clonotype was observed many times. DNA for the CDR3: TGCAGCGTTACGCAGAGAGGGATCTCCTACGAGCAGTACTTC. This translates into CSVTQRGISYEQYF. This chain uses TRBV29-1 with TRBJ2-7, with D tentatively TRBD2 (5 bases). The V end was cut by 5 bases, the J end by 0 bases, with 14 bases between. Germline loops: CDR1 SQVTM, CDR2 ANQGSEA. CDR3 length: 14 amino acids.

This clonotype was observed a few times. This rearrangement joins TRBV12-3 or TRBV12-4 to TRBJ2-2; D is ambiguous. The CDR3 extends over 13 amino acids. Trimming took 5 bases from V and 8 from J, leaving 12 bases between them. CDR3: CASSPSAYGELFF. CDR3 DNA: TGTGCCAGCAGTCCGTCCGCCTATGGGGAGCTGTTTTTT.

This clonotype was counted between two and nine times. The DNA of the CDR3 is TGCAGCGTGCACCTCTTGGGCTCCTACGAGCAGTACTTC. It translates to CSVHLLGSYEQYF. This chain connects TRBV29-1 to TRBJ2-7; D unclear. Germline V gene lookup returns CDR1 SQVTM and CDR2 ANQGSEA. This CDR3 has 13 amino acids. The V end was cut by 6 bases, the J end by 0 bases, with 12 bases between.

The CDR3 spells CAITRSADFYEQYF. The CDR3 DNA is TGTGCCATCACCCGGTCAGCGGATTTCTACGAGCAGTACTTC. V and J are TRBV10-3 and TRBJ2-7; TRBD2 might be the D (5 bases). V was shortened by 7 bases and J by 3 bases, with 16 bases between the two germline ends. Germline V CDR1 and CDR2: ENHRY, SYGVKD. The CDR3 has 14 residues.

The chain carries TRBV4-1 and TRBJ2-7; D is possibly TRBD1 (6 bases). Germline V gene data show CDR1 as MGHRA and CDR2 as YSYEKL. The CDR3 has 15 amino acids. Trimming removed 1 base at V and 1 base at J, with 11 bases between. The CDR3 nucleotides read TGCGCCAGCAGCCAAGCTAAACAGGGATCCTACGAGCAGTACTTC. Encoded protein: CASSQAKQGSYEQYF.

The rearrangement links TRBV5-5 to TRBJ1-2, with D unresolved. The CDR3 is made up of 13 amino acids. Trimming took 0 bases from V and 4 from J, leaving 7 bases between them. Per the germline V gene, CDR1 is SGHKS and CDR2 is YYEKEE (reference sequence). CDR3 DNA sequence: TGTGCCAGCAGCTTGGATAAGGTCTATGGCTACACCTTC. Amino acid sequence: CASSLDKVYGYTF. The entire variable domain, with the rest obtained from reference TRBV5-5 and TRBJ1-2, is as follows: DAGVTQSPTHLIKTRGQQVTLRCSPISGHKSVSWYQQVLGQGPQFIFQYYEKEERGRGNFPDRFSARQFPNYSSELNVNALLLGDSALYLCASSLDKVYGYTFGSGTRLTVV.

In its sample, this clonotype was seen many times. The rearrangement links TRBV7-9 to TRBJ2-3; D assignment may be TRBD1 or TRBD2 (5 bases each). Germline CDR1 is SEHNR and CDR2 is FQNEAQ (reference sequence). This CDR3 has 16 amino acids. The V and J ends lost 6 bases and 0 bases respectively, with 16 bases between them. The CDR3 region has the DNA TGTGCCAGCAGTCCGTTTAGAGGGGCTAGCACAGATACGCAGTATTTT. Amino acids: CASSPFRGASTDTQYF. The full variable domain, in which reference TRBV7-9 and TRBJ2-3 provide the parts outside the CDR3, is DTGVSQNPRHKITKRGQNVTFRCDPISEHNRLYWYRQTLGQGPEFLTYFQNEAQLEKSRLLSDRFSAERPKGSFSTLEIQRTEQGDSAMYLCASSPFRGASTDTQYFGPGTRLTVL.

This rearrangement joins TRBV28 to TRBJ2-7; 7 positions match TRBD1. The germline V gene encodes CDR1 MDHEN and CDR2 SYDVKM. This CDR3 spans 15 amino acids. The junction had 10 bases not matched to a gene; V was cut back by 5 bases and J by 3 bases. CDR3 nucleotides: TGTGCCAGCAGTCAACTGACAGGGAACAGCTACGAGCAGTACTTC. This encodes CASSQLTGNSYEQYF.

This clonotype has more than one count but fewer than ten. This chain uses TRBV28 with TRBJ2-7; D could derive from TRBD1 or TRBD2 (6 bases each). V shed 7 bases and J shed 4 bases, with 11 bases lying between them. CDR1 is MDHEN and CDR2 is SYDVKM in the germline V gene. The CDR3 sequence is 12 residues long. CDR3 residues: CASKGGLYEQYF. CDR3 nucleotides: TGTGCCAGCAAGGGGGGCCTTTACGAGCAGTACTTC.

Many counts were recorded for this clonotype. The CDR3 sequence is CASTEGTGGDTGELFF. CDR3 nucleotides: TGCGCCAGCACCGAAGGGACAGGGGGCGACACCGGGGAGCTGTTTTTT. The chain joins TRBV5-1 to TRBJ2-2; the match to TRBD1 covers 12 bases. Germline CDR1 reads SGHRS; CDR2 reads YFSETQ. The CDR3 consists of 16 residues. With V trimmed by 6 bases and J by 3 bases, 6 bases remained unmatched.

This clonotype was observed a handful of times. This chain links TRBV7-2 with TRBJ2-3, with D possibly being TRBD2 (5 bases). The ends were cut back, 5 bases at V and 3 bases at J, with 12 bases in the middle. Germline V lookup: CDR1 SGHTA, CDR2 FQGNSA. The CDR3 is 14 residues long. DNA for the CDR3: TGTGCCAGCAGCGCCGAACTAGTTACAGATACGCAGTATTTT. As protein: CASSAELVTDTQYF. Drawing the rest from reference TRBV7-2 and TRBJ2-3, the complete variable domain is GAGVSQSPSNKVTEKGKDVELRCDPISGHTALYWYRQSLGQGLEFLIYFQGNSAPDKSGLPSDRFSAERTGGSVSTLTIQRTQQEDSAVYLCASSAELVTDTQYFGPGTRLTVL.

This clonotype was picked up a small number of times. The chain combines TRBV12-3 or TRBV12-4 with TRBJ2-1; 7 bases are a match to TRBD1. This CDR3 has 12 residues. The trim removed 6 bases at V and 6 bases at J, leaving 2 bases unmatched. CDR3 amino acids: CASRGQPNEQFF. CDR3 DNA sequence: TGTGCCAGCAGGGGACAGCCCAATGAGCAGTTCTTC.

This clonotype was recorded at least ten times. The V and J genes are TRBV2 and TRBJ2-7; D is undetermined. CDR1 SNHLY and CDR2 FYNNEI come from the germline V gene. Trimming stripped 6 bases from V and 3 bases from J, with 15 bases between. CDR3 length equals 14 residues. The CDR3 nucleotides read TGTGCCAGCAGACGGAGTGGGCTGCTCTACGAGCAGTACTTC. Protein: CASRRSGLLYEQYF. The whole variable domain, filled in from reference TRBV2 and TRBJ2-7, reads EPEVTQTPSHQVTQMGQEVILRCVPISNHLYFYWYRQILGQKVEFLVSFYNNEISEKSEIFDDQFSVERPDGSNFTLKIRSTKLEDSAMYFCASRRSGLLYEQYFGPGTRLTVT.